This T cell receptor beta chain was documented in a study of blood T cells in healthy people across ages. Study-wide findings and caveats: CMV infection status of these donors was not known. Using unsorted PBMCs precluded a conclusive naive versus antigen-experienced comparison.

This clonotype was seen a few times. Its antigen remains unidentified. Sample-barcoded 5' priming and a J-beta primer mix drove a second PCR of about 7 to 12 cycles. TCRdb ran MiXCR on the 5' RACE reads and lists one entry per CDR3 protein. The data contain fewer than 1,200,000 distinct CDR3 sequences, 20% to 25% of them singletons. Germline V CDR1 and CDR2: MNHNY, SVGAGI (reference sequence). Deletions cut 8 bases from V and 6 bases from J, with 7 bases between. The CDR3 runs 10 residues. This same sample was also taken into another study, of T cells of mothers and their children. From that second work: Six or seven children and their three healthy Caucasian mothers were the donors.

The sample consisted of blood. V and J are TRBV6-6 and TRBJ1-2; D gene ambiguous. The receptor comes from a girl between 2 and 10 years old in good health. As DNA, the CDR3 is TGTGCCAGCTCCGGGAATGGCTACACCTTC. Translated, it gives CASSGNGYTF.